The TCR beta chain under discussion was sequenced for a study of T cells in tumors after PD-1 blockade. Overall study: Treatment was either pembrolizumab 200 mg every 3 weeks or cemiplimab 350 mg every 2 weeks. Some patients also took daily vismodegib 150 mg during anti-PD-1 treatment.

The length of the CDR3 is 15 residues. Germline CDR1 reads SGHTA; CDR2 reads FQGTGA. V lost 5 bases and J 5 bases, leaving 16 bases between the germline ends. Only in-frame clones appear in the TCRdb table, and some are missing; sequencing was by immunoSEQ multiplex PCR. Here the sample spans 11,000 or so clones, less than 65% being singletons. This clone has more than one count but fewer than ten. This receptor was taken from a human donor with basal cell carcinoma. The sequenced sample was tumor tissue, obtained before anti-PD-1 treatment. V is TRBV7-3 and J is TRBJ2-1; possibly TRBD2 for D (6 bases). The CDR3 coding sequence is TGTGCCAGCAGCCCGCTCGGGGGAATCAACAATGAGCAGTTCTTC. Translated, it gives CASSPLGGINNEQFF.